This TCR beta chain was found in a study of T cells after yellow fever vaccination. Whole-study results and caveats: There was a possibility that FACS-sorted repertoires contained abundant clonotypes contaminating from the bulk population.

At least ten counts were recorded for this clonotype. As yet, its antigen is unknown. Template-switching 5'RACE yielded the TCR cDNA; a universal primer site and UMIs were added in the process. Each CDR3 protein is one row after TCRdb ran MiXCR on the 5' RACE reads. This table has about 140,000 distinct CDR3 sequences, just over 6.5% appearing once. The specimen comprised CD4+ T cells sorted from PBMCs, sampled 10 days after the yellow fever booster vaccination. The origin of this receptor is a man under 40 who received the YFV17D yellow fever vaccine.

The CDR3 sequence: CASSLERPQETQYF. The CDR3, as DNA: TGCGCCAGCAGCCTTGAGCGGCCCCAAGAGACCCAGTACTTC. This chain connects TRBV5-1 to TRBJ2-5; TRBD2 is a possible D gene (5 bases). The V gene lost 4 bases and the J gene lost 1 base, with 11 bases spanning the gap. There are 14 residues in the CDR3. The V gene's germline CDR1 is SGHRS and CDR2 YFSETQ.